The rows below give T cell receptor beta chains drawn from one sample of a study of chemoradiotherapy in HPV16-positive cancers. Repertoires were generated with immunoSEQ multiplex PCR, while TCRdb's copy carries only in-frame clones and drops some. The sample lists approximately 34,000 clones, 80% to 90% occurring once. The source was blood, collected from a patient who underwent chemoradiotherapy. These receptors were collected from a human donor with HPV-associated anogenital cancer. The CDR3 runs from the conserved cysteine through the conserved F or W. Each record gives: CDR3 length, J gene, D gene, V gene, clone size, CDR3 protein, CDR3 DNA. A D gene is named only where the DNA matches it firmly. The size of a clone is reported for some rows only, either as once, few or many, or as a class for expanded clones.

cdr3_length: 15; j_call: TRBJ1-5; d_call: TRBD1; v_call: TRBV12-5; clone_size: .; cdr3_aa: CASGFWDRAKQPQHF; cdr3_nt: TGTGCTAGTGGTTTTTGGGACAGGGCGAAACAGCCCCAGCATTTT
cdr3_length: 14; j_call: TRBJ1-5; d_call: .; v_call: TRBV5-6; clone_size: once; cdr3_aa: CASSSGVSNQPQHF; cdr3_nt: TGTGCCAGCAGCTCAGGGGTCAGCAATCAGCCCCAGCATTTT
cdr3_length: 14; j_call: TRBJ2-7; d_call: TRBD1; v_call: TRBV19; clone_size: .; cdr3_aa: CASSSRTGSYEQYF; cdr3_nt: TGTGCCAGTAGTAGCCGGACAGGAAGCTACGAGCAGTACTTC
cdr3_length: 15; j_call: TRBJ1-3; d_call: .; v_call: TRBV18; clone_size: .; cdr3_aa: CASSPDRRSGNTIYF; cdr3_nt: TGTGCCAGCTCACCAGACAGACGCTCTGGAAACACCATATATTTT
cdr3_length: 15; j_call: TRBJ1-3; d_call: .; v_call: TRBV11-2; clone_size: .; cdr3_aa: CASSLDLIGVNTIYF; cdr3_nt: TGTGCCAGCAGCTTAGATCTAATAGGGGTCAACACCATATATTTT
cdr3_length: 16; j_call: TRBJ2-5; d_call: .; v_call: TRBV9; clone_size: .; cdr3_aa: CASSVGSGRSQETQYF; cdr3_nt: TGTGCCAGCAGCGTAGGTTCCGGACGTTCCCAAGAGACCCAGTACTTC
cdr3_length: 13; j_call: TRBJ1-2; d_call: TRBD1; v_call: TRBV19; clone_size: .; cdr3_aa: CASSFDRAGGYTF; cdr3_nt: TGTGCCAGTAGCTTCGACAGGGCAGGTGGCTACACCTTC
cdr3_length: 15; j_call: TRBJ2-7; d_call: .; v_call: TRBV6-5; clone_size: .; cdr3_aa: CASRDRNMSSYEQYF; cdr3_nt: TGTGCCAGCAGGGACCGGAACATGAGCTCCTACGAGCAGTACTTC
cdr3_length: 15; j_call: TRBJ1-2; d_call: .; v_call: TRBV6-5; clone_size: few; cdr3_aa: CASSRRQAGEYGYTF; cdr3_nt: TGTGCCAGCAGCCGCAGACAGGCCGGGGAGTATGGCTACACCTTC
cdr3_length: 14; j_call: TRBJ1-5; d_call: .; v_call: TRBV6-4; clone_size: .; cdr3_aa: CASSPSPGNQPQHF; cdr3_nt: TGTGCCAGCAGTCCCTCCCCTGGCAATCAGCCCCAGCATTTT
cdr3_length: 13; j_call: TRBJ2-3; d_call: .; v_call: TRBV5-8; clone_size: .; cdr3_aa: CASRTTDTDTQYF; cdr3_nt: TGTGCCAGCAGAACTACCGACACAGATACGCAGTATTTT
cdr3_length: 15; j_call: TRBJ1-2; d_call: TRBD1; v_call: TRBV27; clone_size: .; cdr3_aa: CASQGTAASNYGYTF; cdr3_nt: TGTGCCAGCCAGGGGACAGCAGCTTCTAACTATGGCTACACCTTC
cdr3_length: 14; j_call: TRBJ2-7; d_call: .; v_call: TRBV7-9; clone_size: .; cdr3_aa: CASSRDSSSYEQYF; cdr3_nt: TGTGCCAGCAGTCGGGACTCGAGCTCCTACGAGCAGTACTTC
cdr3_length: 15; j_call: TRBJ1-1; d_call: .; v_call: TRBV7-2; clone_size: .; cdr3_aa: CASSLIQGWNTEAFF; cdr3_nt: TGTGCCAGCAGTTTGATTCAGGGGTGGAACACTGAAGCTTTCTTT
cdr3_length: 18; j_call: TRBJ2-7; d_call: TRBD2; v_call: TRBV6-1; clone_size: .; cdr3_aa: CASSELGRGTSGTYEQYF; cdr3_nt: TGTGCCAGCAGTGAGTTGGGACGGGGAACTAGCGGAACCTACGAGCAGTACTTC
cdr3_length: 15; j_call: TRBJ2-3; d_call: TRBD2; v_call: TRBV30; clone_size: .; cdr3_aa: CAWSVGRDSTDTQYF; cdr3_nt: TGTGCCTGGAGTGTGGGGAGGGACAGCACAGATACGCAGTATTTT
cdr3_length: 15; j_call: TRBJ1-4; d_call: .; v_call: TRBV9; clone_size: .; cdr3_aa: CASSVGLGSEEKLFF; cdr3_nt: TGTGCCAGCAGCGTAGGGCTGGGGAGTGAGGAAAAACTGTTTTTT
cdr3_length: 14; j_call: TRBJ1-5; d_call: .; v_call: TRBV19; clone_size: few; cdr3_aa: CASKTESSNQPQHF; cdr3_nt: TGTGCCAGCAAGACCGAAAGTAGCAATCAGCCCCAGCATTTT
cdr3_length: 16; j_call: TRBJ2-1; d_call: TRBD2; v_call: TRBV11-2; clone_size: .; cdr3_aa: CASSPIVSGAYNEQFF; cdr3_nt: TGTGCCAGCAGCCCTATTGTCAGCGGGGCTTACAATGAGCAGTTCTTC
cdr3_length: 15; j_call: TRBJ1-2; d_call: TRBD1; v_call: TRBV7-9; clone_size: .; cdr3_aa: CASSLGQPPNYGYTF; cdr3_nt: TGTGCCAGCAGCTTGGGACAGCCTCCGAACTATGGCTACACCTTC
cdr3_length: 16; j_call: TRBJ1-2; d_call: TRBD1; v_call: TRBV10-1; clone_size: .; cdr3_aa: CASSGDRGRANYGYTF; cdr3_nt: TGCGCCAGCAGTGGTGACAGGGGTCGAGCTAACTATGGCTACACCTTC
cdr3_length: 18; j_call: TRBJ1-5; d_call: .; v_call: TRBV12-5; clone_size: .; cdr3_aa: CASGFPTGGGPSNQPQHF; cdr3_nt: TGTGCTAGTGGTTTCCCAACAGGTGGCGGACCCTCAAATCAGCCCCAGCATTTT
cdr3_length: 13; j_call: TRBJ1-1; d_call: .; v_call: TRBV30; clone_size: .; cdr3_aa: CAWSLTGNTEAFF; cdr3_nt: TGTGCCTGGAGTTTAACGGGGAACACTGAAGCTTTCTTT
cdr3_length: 14; j_call: TRBJ1-1; d_call: TRBD1; v_call: TRBV10-3; clone_size: .; cdr3_aa: CAITSTGLNTEAFF; cdr3_nt: TGTGCCATCACCTCGACAGGGCTGAACACTGAAGCTTTCTTT
cdr3_length: 15; j_call: TRBJ2-1; d_call: TRBD2; v_call: TRBV6-5; clone_size: .; cdr3_aa: CASSQGLARHNEQFF; cdr3_nt: TGTGCCAGCAGCCAGGGACTAGCGAGACACAATGAGCAGTTCTTC
cdr3_length: 10; j_call: TRBJ2-1; d_call: TRBD2; v_call: TRBV6-1; clone_size: .; cdr3_aa: CASGDNEQFF; cdr3_nt: TGTGCGAGCGGGGACAATGAGCAGTTCTTC
cdr3_length: 14; j_call: TRBJ2-7; d_call: TRBD2; v_call: TRBV19; clone_size: .; cdr3_aa: CATSRQRESYEQYF; cdr3_nt: TGTGCCACCAGTCGTCAGCGGGAGAGCTACGAGCAGTACTTC
cdr3_length: 15; j_call: TRBJ2-5; d_call: TRBD2; v_call: TRBV9; clone_size: .; cdr3_aa: CASSFGTSGQETQYF; cdr3_nt: TGTGCCAGCAGCTTCGGGACTAGCGGCCAAGAGACCCAGTACTTC
cdr3_length: 15; j_call: TRBJ2-7; d_call: .; v_call: TRBV18; clone_size: .; cdr3_aa: CASSPVGDGAYEQYF; cdr3_nt: TGTGCCAGCTCACCGGTGGGGGACGGGGCCTACGAGCAGTACTTC
cdr3_length: 13; j_call: TRBJ2-3; d_call: .; v_call: TRBV19; clone_size: .; cdr3_aa: CASSPTGTDTQYF; cdr3_nt: TGTGCCAGTAGTCCGACGGGCACAGATACGCAGTATTTT
cdr3_length: 14; j_call: TRBJ2-1; d_call: TRBD2; v_call: TRBV9; clone_size: .; cdr3_aa: CASSVTSGGNEQFF; cdr3_nt: TGTGCCAGCAGCGTGACTAGCGGGGGGAATGAGCAGTTCTTC
cdr3_length: 15; j_call: TRBJ2-1; d_call: .; v_call: TRBV7-2; clone_size: .; cdr3_aa: CASSPPRDRNNEQFF; cdr3_nt: TGTGCCAGCAGCCCCCCGCGAGACAGAAACAATGAGCAGTTCTTC
cdr3_length: 14; j_call: TRBJ1-1; d_call: .; v_call: TRBV11-2; clone_size: .; cdr3_aa: CASSLPGDLTEAFF; cdr3_nt: TGTGCCAGCAGCTTACCAGGGGACCTTACTGAAGCTTTCTTT
cdr3_length: 16; j_call: TRBJ2-3; d_call: .; v_call: TRBV10-3; clone_size: once; cdr3_aa: CAINRDTLYSTDTQYF; cdr3_nt: TGTGCCATCAATAGGGACACCCTTTATAGCACAGATACGCAGTATTTT
cdr3_length: 15; j_call: TRBJ1-2; d_call: .; v_call: TRBV5-5; clone_size: .; cdr3_aa: CASLVFSRKTYGYTF; cdr3_nt: TGTGCCAGCTTGGTGTTCTCGCGAAAGACCTATGGCTACACCTTC
cdr3_length: 13; j_call: TRBJ1-5; d_call: TRBD1; v_call: TRBV29-1; clone_size: .; cdr3_aa: CSVGQGNDQPQHF; cdr3_nt: TGCAGCGTGGGACAGGGTAACGATCAGCCCCAGCATTTT
cdr3_length: 14; j_call: TRBJ1-5; d_call: .; v_call: TRBV2; clone_size: .; cdr3_aa: CASSEYRTNQPQHF; cdr3_nt: TGTGCCAGCAGTGAGTATAGAACCAATCAGCCCCAGCATTTT
cdr3_length: 15; j_call: TRBJ2-7; d_call: TRBD1; v_call: TRBV28; clone_size: .; cdr3_aa: CASTPIGTGVYEQYF; cdr3_nt: TGTGCCAGCACCCCGATCGGGACAGGGGTCTACGAGCAGTACTTC
cdr3_length: 16; j_call: TRBJ2-3; d_call: .; v_call: TRBV2; clone_size: .; cdr3_aa: CASSETGTVATDTQYF; cdr3_nt: TGTGCCAGCAGTGAAACGGGGACCGTGGCCACAGATACGCAGTATTTT
cdr3_length: 12; j_call: TRBJ1-2; d_call: .; v_call: TRBV5-4; clone_size: .; cdr3_aa: CASSLEAGGYTF; cdr3_nt: TGTGCCAGCAGCTTGGAGGCGGGTGGCTACACCTTC
cdr3_length: 18; j_call: TRBJ1-4; d_call: .; v_call: TRBV11-2; clone_size: .; cdr3_aa: CASRPTTGRPSTNEKLFF; cdr3_nt: TGTGCCAGCAGACCGACGACAGGAAGACCTTCAACTAATGAAAAACTGTTTTTT
cdr3_length: 13; j_call: TRBJ1-6; d_call: TRBD1; v_call: TRBV10-3; clone_size: .; cdr3_aa: CANGQGLNSPLHF; cdr3_nt: TGTGCCAACGGACAGGGTCTTAATTCACCCCTCCACTTT
cdr3_length: 14; j_call: TRBJ2-7; d_call: TRBD1; v_call: TRBV5-1; clone_size: .; cdr3_aa: CASSRGQGRYEQHF; cdr3_nt: TGCGCCAGCAGCCGAGGACAGGGACGGTACGAGCAGCACTTC
cdr3_length: 14; j_call: TRBJ1-1; d_call: .; v_call: TRBV9; clone_size: .; cdr3_aa: CASSMGTGNTEAFF; cdr3_nt: TGTGCCAGCAGCATGGGGACGGGGAACACTGAAGCTTTCTTT
cdr3_length: 11; j_call: TRBJ2-1; d_call: .; v_call: TRBV5-8; clone_size: .; cdr3_aa: CASSLTNEQFF; cdr3_nt: TGTGCCAGCAGCTTGACAAACGAGCAGTTCTTC
cdr3_length: 15; j_call: TRBJ1-3; d_call: TRBD1; v_call: TRBV19; clone_size: .; cdr3_aa: CASRRQGYSGNTIYF; cdr3_nt: TGTGCCAGTAGGAGACAGGGCTACTCTGGAAACACCATATATTTT